Included here is one T cell receptor (beta chain) sequence, with context. Its antigen is unknown. The data originate from a study of T cell responses to AZD1222 COVID-19 vaccine. Study-wide results and caveats: Clonal diversity may have been underestimated in mostly white British donors. Spike-wide coverage was observed for vaccine-associated CD4 TCRs, with dominant responses at 160-218 and 743-854.

Assay used: immunoSEQ multiplex PCR; TCRdb lists only in-frame clones, some missing. Here the sample spans roughly 85,000 clones, approximately 88% being singletons. In germline, CDR1 is MNHEY, CDR2 SMNVEV (reference sequence). This CDR3 is built from 18 residues. The J segment lost 3 bases and the V segment lost 1 base, leaving 11 bases of the junction unmatched. The TCR was taken from an adult in good health. Specimen: peripheral blood, collected on day 0 of MenACWY control vaccination. The chain recombines TRBV27 with TRBJ2-3; TRBD1 aligns across 9 bases. The CDR3 sequence is CASSLYPRDRERTDTQYF. CDR3 DNA sequence: TGTGCCAGCAGTTTATACCCCAGGGACAGGGAGCGGACAGATACGCAGTATTTT.